This T cell receptor beta chain emerged from a study of T cells after yellow fever vaccination. TCRdb itself ran the 5' RACE reads through MiXCR, one entry per CDR3 protein. The profile covers some 350,000 distinct CDR3 sequences, with about 9.9% appearing a single time and around 20% taken by the ten largest. This specimen was PBMCs, taken on the day of the first yellow fever vaccination. This sequence was found in a man aged 18 to 29 who received the YFV17D yellow fever vaccine.

The CDR3 spells CASIHSSGGLTDTQYF. The CDR3 nucleotides read TGTGCCAGCATTCATTCTAGCGGGGGCCTCACAGATACGCAGTATTTT. V is TRBV25-1 and J is TRBJ2-3, with 10 positions matching TRBD2. Germline V gene sequence: CDR1 MGHDK, CDR2 SYGVNS. With V trimmed by 7 bases and J by 2 bases, 9 bases remained unmatched. The CDR3 is made up of 16 amino acids.